This T cell receptor (beta chain) came from a study of vaccination and CD4 T cells after COVID-19. Study-level background: Nasal swab PCR showed SARS-CoV-2 in convalescent patients, several with mild and one with severe disease.

Noted treatment: roughly ten-day PBMC culture with coronavirus spike peptide pools or control peptides (ViraFEST assay). Sequenced with the Oncomine TCR Beta short-read assay was DNA taken from cultured CD4+ T cells. TCRdb redid the calling of the PCR reads with MiXCR, one entry per CDR3 protein. This table holds 8,200 or so distinct CDR3 sequences, 61% found once. A word on this clonotype: Its antigen is unknown.

Notes on the study in general: The median count of SARS-CoV-2-reactive clonotypes rose from 21 to 38, not significantly.

Trimming removed 7 bases at V and 5 bases at J, with 12 bases between. The germline V gene encodes CDR1 LNHDA and CDR2 SQIVND (reference sequence). The CDR3 runs 13 residues. The chain employs TRBV19 and TRBJ1-5; a weak D match, TRBD1 (5 bases). This sequence was found in a human donor who had recovered from COVID-19. The sample consisted of CD4+ T cells from blood, cultured in vitro. The CDR3 sequence: CASTGAGDQPQHF. The CDR3 DNA is TGTGCCAGTACCGGGGCAGGTGATCAGCCCCAGCATTTT.